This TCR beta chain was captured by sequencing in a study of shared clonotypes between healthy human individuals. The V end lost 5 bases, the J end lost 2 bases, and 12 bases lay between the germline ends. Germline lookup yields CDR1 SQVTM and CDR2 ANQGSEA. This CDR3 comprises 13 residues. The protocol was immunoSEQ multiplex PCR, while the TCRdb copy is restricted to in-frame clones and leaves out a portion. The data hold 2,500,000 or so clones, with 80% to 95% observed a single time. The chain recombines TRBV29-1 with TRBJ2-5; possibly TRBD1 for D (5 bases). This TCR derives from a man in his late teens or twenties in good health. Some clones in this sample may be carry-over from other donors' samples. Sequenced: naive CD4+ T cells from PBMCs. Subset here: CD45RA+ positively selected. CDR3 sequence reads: CSVRGMLQETQYF. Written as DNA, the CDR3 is TGCAGCGTTAGGGGAATGTTGCAAGAGACCCAGTACTTC.